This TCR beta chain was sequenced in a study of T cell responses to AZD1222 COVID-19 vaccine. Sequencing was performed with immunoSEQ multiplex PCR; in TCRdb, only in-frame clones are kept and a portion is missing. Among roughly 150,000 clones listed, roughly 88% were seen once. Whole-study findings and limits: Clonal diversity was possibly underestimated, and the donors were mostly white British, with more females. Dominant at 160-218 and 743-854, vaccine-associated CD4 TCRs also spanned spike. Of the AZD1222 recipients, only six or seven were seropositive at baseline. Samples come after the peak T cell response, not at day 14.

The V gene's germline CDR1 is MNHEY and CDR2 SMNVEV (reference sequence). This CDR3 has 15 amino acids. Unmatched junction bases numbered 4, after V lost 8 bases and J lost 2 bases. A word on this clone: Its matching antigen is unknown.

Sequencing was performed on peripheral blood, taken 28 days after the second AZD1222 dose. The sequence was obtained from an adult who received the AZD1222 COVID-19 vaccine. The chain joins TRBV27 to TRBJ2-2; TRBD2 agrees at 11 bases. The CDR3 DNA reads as TGTGCCAGCCGTGGACTAGCGGGTAACACCGGGGAGCTGTTTTTT. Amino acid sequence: CASRGLAGNTGELFF.